One sample yielded the 17 T cell receptor beta chains listed below, sequenced in a study of T cells after yellow fever vaccination. In TCRdb, the 5' RACE reads were re-called with MiXCR into one record per CDR3 protein. Of roughly 94,000 distinct CDR3 sequences listed, roughly 8.2% are singletons. The sample here was CD8+ T cells not binding an NS4B(214-222) dextramer, sorted from PBMCs, taken approximately 15 days after the first yellow fever vaccination. The receptor set was obtained from a man younger than 30 who received the YFV17D yellow fever vaccine.

This clonotype was seen a handful of times. The chain combines TRBV6-1 with TRBJ2-1; possibly TRBD2 for D (5 bases). Germline lookup yields CDR1 MNHNS and CDR2 SASEGT. The CDR3 totals 15 residues. V was clipped by 8 bases and J by 3 bases, with 17 bases between them. Here the CDR3 reads CASASSSTYYNEQFF. CDR3 nucleotides: TGTGCCAGCGCGTCTTCTAGCACTTACTACAATGAGCAGTTCTTC.

The chain employs TRBV4-1 and TRBJ2-1; 8 positions agree with TRBD2. CDR1 and CDR2 (germline): MGHRA, YSYEKL. Trimming cost V 4 bases and J 0 bases; bases outside gene matches: 5. This CDR3 has 16 residues. CDR3 coding DNA: TGCGCCAGCAGCCCCGGGACTAGGAGCTCCTACAATGAGCAGTTCTTC. Protein product: CASSPGTRSSYNEQFF.

This chain uses TRBV9 with TRBJ2-3; the match to TRBD2 covers 7 bases. The CDR3 loop spans 15 amino acids. Germline CDR1 and CDR2: SGDLS and YYNGEE. V trimming: 2 bases; J trimming: 1 base; junction bases outside the gene matches: 4. This CDR3 reads CASSVGRGGTDTQYF. The CDR3 DNA sequence: TGTGCCAGCAGCGTCGGTCGGGGGGGCACAGATACGCAGTATTTT.

The sample holds a few counts of this clonotype. The rearrangement joins TRBV15 to TRBJ2-3, with D perhaps given as TRBD1 or TRBD2 (5 bases each). CDR1 is LNHNV and CDR2 is YYDKDF in the germline V gene (reference sequence). Trimming shortened V by 1 base and J by 6 bases, and 14 bases separated the two germline ends. This CDR3 is 15 amino acids long. This CDR3 reads CATSRVTVGADTQYF. CDR3 in DNA: TGTGCCACCAGCAGAGTGACCGTCGGGGCCGATACGCAGTATTTT.

This clonotype appeared many times. The rearrangement uses TRBV6-2 or TRBV6-3 and TRBJ2-5; tentative D call: TRBD2 (6 bases). This CDR3 is 15 amino acids long. Trimming cost V 2 bases and J 4 bases, with 14 bases left between them. Germline-derived CDR1 and CDR2 are MNHEY and SVGEGT. Here the CDR3 reads CASSYSAGIGETQYF. The CDR3 DNA follows: TGTGCCAGCAGTTACAGCGCGGGGATAGGAGAGACCCAGTACTTC.

This clonotype was counted only a few times. This chain connects TRBV12-3 or TRBV12-4 to TRBJ1-2, with TRBD1 matching over 10 bases. This CDR3 has 15 amino acids. Trimming took 4 bases from V and 1 from J; bases not matched to a gene: 3. The CDR3: CASSWGTGVNYGYTF. The CDR3 DNA follows: TGTGCCAGCAGTTGGGGGACAGGGGTTAACTATGGCTACACCTTC.

This clonotype was counted a few times. The chain couples TRBV12-3 or TRBV12-4 to TRBJ2-1; 12 bases are shared with TRBD2. The CDR3 loop spans 16 amino acids. J was trimmed by 4 bases and V by 5 bases; bases with no gene match: 6. The CDR3 nucleotides are TGTGCCAGCAGTCCTGGGGGACTAGCGGGTTACAATGAGCAGTTCTTC. Protein: CASSPGGLAGYNEQFF.

This clonotype was counted between two and nine times. The J gene is TRBJ1-1, the V gene TRBV10-3, with D uncertain. Germline values: CDR1 ENHRY, CDR2 SYGVKD. Trimming removed 0 bases from V and 0 bases from J, with 11 bases in between. CDR3 size: 16 residues. The CDR3 region is CAISESMSSMNTEAFF. In DNA, the CDR3 is TGTGCCATCAGTGAGTCGATGAGCAGCATGAACACTGAAGCTTTCTTT.

The rearrangement joins TRBV10-3 to TRBJ2-3; 10 bases map to TRBD2. Germline CDR1 ENHRY, CDR2 SYGVKD. The CDR3 covers 20 residues. Trimming cost V 3 bases and J 0 bases; bases outside gene matches: 15. The CDR3 DNA follows: TGTGCCATCAGTGATACGAAGGGGCTAGCGGGGGTTGCTAGCACAGATACGCAGTATTTT. Its protein is CAISDTKGLAGVASTDTQYF.

In this sample, this clonotype turned up a few times. This rearrangement joins TRBV6-2 or TRBV6-3 to TRBJ2-7; a possible D gene is TRBD2 (5 bases). Trimming left V 2 bases short and J 5 bases short, with 13 bases between. Germline loops: CDR1 MNHEY, CDR2 SVGEGT. This CDR3 is built from 14 residues. Here the CDR3 DNA reads TGTGCCAGCAGTTACGGACTTAGGGTTCACGAGCAGTACGTC. Translated, it gives CASSYGLRVHEQYV.

The chain carries TRBV12-3 or TRBV12-4 and TRBJ2-3; possibly TRBD1 for D (5 bases). V gave up 8 bases and J gave up 1 base, with 16 bases separating them. The CDR3 runs 15 residues. The CDR3 protein is CASSPRWGGTDTQYF. CDR3 bases: TGTGCCAGCTCCCCCAGGTGGGGCGGCACAGATACGCAGTATTTT.

The chain recombines TRBV29-1 with TRBJ2-3; no clear D. Trimming removed 2 bases at V and 3 bases at J, with 9 bases between. There are 13 residues in the CDR3. Germline CDR1 SQVTM, CDR2 ANQGSEA. The CDR3 here is CSVEPRVTDTQYF. In nucleotides, the CDR3 is TGCAGCGTTGAACCCCGTGTAACAGATACGCAGTATTTT.

This clonotype was observed a handful of times. The J gene is TRBJ2-2, the V gene TRBV6-5; D call uncertain. CDR1 is MNHEY and CDR2 is SVGAGI in the germline V gene. This CDR3 comprises 17 residues. The ends were cut back, 5 bases at V and 0 bases at J, with 16 bases in the middle. CDR3 protein: CASSRHDGVANTGELFF. In DNA, the CDR3 is TGTGCCAGCAGTAGACACGACGGAGTCGCGAACACCGGGGAGCTGTTTTTT.

This clonotype appeared a few times. This chain uses TRBV2 with TRBJ2-3, with D perhaps TRBD2 (6 bases). The V gene's germline CDR1 is SNHLY and CDR2 FYNNEI. The CDR3 totals 13 residues. V was cut by 10 bases and J by 1 base, with 12 bases left in between. The CDR3 reads CAIWSGRTDTQYF. CDR3 DNA sequence: TGTGCCATATGGAGCGGGCGCACAGATACGCAGTATTTT.

Only a few counts were recorded for this clonotype. The chain employs TRBV5-1 and TRBJ2-2; D remains ambiguous. Trimming stripped 2 bases from V and 6 bases from J, with 8 bases between. The CDR3 is 13 residues long. Germline CDR1 is SGHRS and CDR2 is YFSETQ. The CDR3 sequence is CASSFRGPGELFF. DNA of the CDR3: TGCGCCAGCAGCTTCAGAGGTCCCGGGGAGCTGTTTTTT.

This clonotype occurred many times. This chain connects TRBV7-2 to TRBJ2-7; D gene uncertain. Germline V gene data show CDR1 as SGHTA and CDR2 as FQGNSA. Trimming shortened V by 1 base and J by 0 bases, and 4 bases separated the two germline ends. The CDR3 spans 13 residues. The CDR3 region has the DNA TGTGCCAGCAGCTTAGAATACTCCTACGAGCAGTACGTC. It translates to CASSLEYSYEQYV.

This clonotype was recorded many times. The chain uses TRBV10-2 and TRBJ2-1; 14 bases map to TRBD2. Germline CDR1 is WSHSY and CDR2 is SAAADI. Losses at the gene ends were 6 bases for V and 6 bases for J; bases not matched to a gene: 25. There are 22 residues in the CDR3. CDR3 amino acids: CASRAGLAGGKTTVYMGNEQFF. The CDR3 DNA reads as TGCGCCAGCAGAGCTGGACTAGCGGGGGGTAAGACAACCGTTTATATGGGCAATGAGCAGTTCTTC.